Listed below are T cell receptor beta chains from one sample, sequenced in a study of CD8+ T cells in alopecia areata. Libraries were prepared by immunoSEQ multiplex PCR; TCRdb keeps only in-frame clonotypes and omits some of them. The repertoire includes 70,000 or so clones, 25% to 30% of them detected once, and around 14% sits in the top ten. Sequencing used CD8+ T cells sorted from blood, obtained at week 4, from a patient treated with tofacitinib. The origin of the receptors is a human donor with alopecia areata. CDR3s include the opening cysteine and the closing phenylalanine or tryptophan. The D gene is left open where the match is weak. Some rows mark clone size as missing; the rest say once, few, many or name a class of expanded clone.

clone size,V gene,D gene,J gene,CDR3 protein,CDR3 DNA
few,TRBV7-2,TRBD2,TRBJ2-7,CASSLAAPYEQYF,TGTGCCAGCAGTCTAGCGGCACCCTACGAGCAGTACTTC
few,TRBV29-1,.,TRBJ2-2,CSVVVGGELFF,TGCAGCGTTGTAGTGGGCGGGGAGCTGTTTTTT
.,TRBV27,TRBD2,TRBJ2-7,CASSLGLAGYEQYF,TGTGCCAGCAGTCTCGGACTAGCGGGATATGAGCAGTACTTC
.,TRBV5-1,.,TRBJ1-1,CASSLASGNTEAFF,TGCGCCAGCAGCTTGGCGTCAGGGAACACTGAAGCTTTCTTT
few,TRBV29-1,.,TRBJ1-5,CSVEVGGDQPQHF,TGCAGCGTTGAGGTGGGGGGTGATCAGCCCCAGCATTTT
few,TRBV29-1,TRBD2,TRBJ2-7,CSVLAGELYEQYF,TGCAGCGTTCTAGCGGGAGAACTCTACGAGCAGTACTTC
.,TRBV5-1,.,TRBJ1-1,CASSLVGEMNTEAFF,TGCGCCAGCAGCTTGGTTGGGGAAATGAACACTGAAGCTTTCTTT
few,TRBV4-3,TRBD1,TRBJ1-1,CASSPGTVGTEAFF,TGCGCCAGCAGTCCCGGGACAGTGGGCACTGAAGCTTTCTTT
few,TRBV29-1,.,TRBJ1-2,CSVIQGTEYGYTF,TGCAGCGTGATTCAGGGGACGGAATATGGCTACACCTTC
.,TRBV4-1,.,TRBJ2-4,CASSQERMGGIGNIQYF,TGCGCCAGCAGCCAAGAGAGAATGGGGGGCATCGGAAACATTCAGTACTTC
.,TRBV2,TRBD2,TRBJ2-5,CAQLAGEVKTQYF,TGTGCCCAACTAGCGGGAGAGGTAAAGACCCAGTACTTC
.,TRBV27,.,TRBJ2-1,CASSPLTNNEQFF,TGTGCCAGCAGTCCCCTTACAAACAATGAGCAGTTCTTC
.,TRBV9,.,TRBJ2-1,CASSAEDTSSYNEQFF,TGTGCCAGCAGCGCCGAGGACACCAGCTCCTACAATGAGCAGTTCTTC
.,TRBV5-1,.,TRBJ1-2,CASSPGQGHLDYTF,TGCGCCAGCAGCCCGGGACAAGGCCATCTGGACTACACCTTC
few,TRBV7-9,.,TRBJ2-1,CASSLAGGLNHNEQFF,TGTGCCAGCAGCTTAGCTGGAGGGCTGAATCACAATGAGCAGTTCTTC
few,TRBV30,.,TRBJ2-7,CAWKPHREGSSYEQYF,TGTGCCTGGAAACCTCACAGGGAGGGTAGCTCCTACGAGCAGTACTTC
once,TRBV27,.,TRBJ1-1,CASGWGNTEAFF,TGTGCCAGTGGGTGGGGGAACACTGAAGCTTTCTTT
.,TRBV29-1,TRBD1,TRBJ2-2,CSVGQGAGSGELFF,TGCAGCGTCGGTCAGGGGGCAGGTTCCGGGGAGCTGTTTTTT
.,TRBV9,.,TRBJ1-1,CASAPGENTEAFF,TGTGCCAGCGCCCCGGGGGAGAACACTGAAGCTTTCTTT
.,TRBV13,.,TRBJ2-7,CASSLGYEQYF,TGTGCCAGCAGCTTAGGTTACGAGCAGTACTTC
once,TRBV4-2,.,TRBJ1-5,CASSQAQASNQPQHF,TGTGCCAGCAGCCAAGCACAGGCAAGCAATCAGCCCCAGCATTTT